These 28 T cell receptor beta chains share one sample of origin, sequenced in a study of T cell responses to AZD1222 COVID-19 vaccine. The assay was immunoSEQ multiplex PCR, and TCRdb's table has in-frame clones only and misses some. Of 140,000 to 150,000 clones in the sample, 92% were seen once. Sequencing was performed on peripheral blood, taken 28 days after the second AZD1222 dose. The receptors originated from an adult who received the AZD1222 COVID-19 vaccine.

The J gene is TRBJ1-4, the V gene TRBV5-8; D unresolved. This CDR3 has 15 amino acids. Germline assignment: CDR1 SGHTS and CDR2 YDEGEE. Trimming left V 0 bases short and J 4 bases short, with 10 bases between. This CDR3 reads CASSLAGRLNEKLFF. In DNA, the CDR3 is TGTGCCAGCAGCTTGGCAGGCAGACTTAATGAAAAACTGTTTTTT.

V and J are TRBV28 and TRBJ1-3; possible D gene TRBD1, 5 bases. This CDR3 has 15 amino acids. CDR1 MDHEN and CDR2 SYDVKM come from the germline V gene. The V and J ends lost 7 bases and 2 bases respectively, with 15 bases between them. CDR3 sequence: CASTSTTGAGNTIYF. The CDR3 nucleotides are TGTGCCAGCACCTCCACTACGGGGGCTGGAAACACCATATATTTT.

CDR3 in amino acids: CASSATGLANEKLFF. The CDR3 nucleotides read TGTGCCAGCAGCGCTACAGGGCTAGCTAATGAAAAACTGTTTTTT. V gene TRBV7-2 combines with J gene TRBJ1-4; TRBD1 is a possible D gene (6 bases). The CDR3 sequence is 15 residues long. Trimming removed 5 bases from V and 3 bases from J, with 13 bases in between. Germline V lookup: CDR1 SGHTA, CDR2 FQGNSA.

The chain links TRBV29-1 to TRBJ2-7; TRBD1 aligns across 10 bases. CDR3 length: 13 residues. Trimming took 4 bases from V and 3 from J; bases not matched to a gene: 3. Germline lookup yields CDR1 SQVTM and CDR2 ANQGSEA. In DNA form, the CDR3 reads TGCAGCGTTGTCGGACAGGGGGGCTACGAGCAGTACTTC. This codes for CSVVGQGGYEQYF.

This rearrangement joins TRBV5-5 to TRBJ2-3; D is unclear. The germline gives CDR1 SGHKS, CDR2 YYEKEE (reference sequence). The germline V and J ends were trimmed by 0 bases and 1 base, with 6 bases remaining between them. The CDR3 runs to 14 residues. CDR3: CASSLAPGTDTQYF. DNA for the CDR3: TGTGCCAGCAGCTTGGCACCGGGCACAGATACGCAGTATTTT.

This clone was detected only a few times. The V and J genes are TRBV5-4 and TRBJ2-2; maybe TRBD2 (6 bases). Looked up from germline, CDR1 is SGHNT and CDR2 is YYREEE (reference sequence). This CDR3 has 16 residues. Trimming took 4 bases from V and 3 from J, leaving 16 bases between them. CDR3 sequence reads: CASSPQTERDTGELFF. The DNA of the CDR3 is TGTGCCAGCAGCCCCCAAACGGAGCGGGACACCGGGGAGCTGTTTTTT.

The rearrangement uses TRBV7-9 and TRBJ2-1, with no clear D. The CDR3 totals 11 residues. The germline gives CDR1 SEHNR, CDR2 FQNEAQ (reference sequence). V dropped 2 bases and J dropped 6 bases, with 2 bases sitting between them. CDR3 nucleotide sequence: TGTGCCAGCAGCTTATTCAATGAGCAGTTCTTC. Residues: CASSLFNEQFF.

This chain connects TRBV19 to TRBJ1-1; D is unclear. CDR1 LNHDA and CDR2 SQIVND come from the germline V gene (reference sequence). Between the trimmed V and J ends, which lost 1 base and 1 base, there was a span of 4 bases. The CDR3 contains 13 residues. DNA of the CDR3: TGTGCCAGTAGTATAGCCAGGAACACTGAAGCTTTCTTT. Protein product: CASSIARNTEAFF.

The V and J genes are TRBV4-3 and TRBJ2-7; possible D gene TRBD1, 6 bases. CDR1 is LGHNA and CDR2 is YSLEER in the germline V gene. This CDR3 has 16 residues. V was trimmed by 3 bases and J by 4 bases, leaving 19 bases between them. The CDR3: CASSQSVAGARYEQYF. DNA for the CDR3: TGCGCCAGCAGCCAGTCCGTGGCAGGGGCTCGGTACGAGCAGTACTTC.

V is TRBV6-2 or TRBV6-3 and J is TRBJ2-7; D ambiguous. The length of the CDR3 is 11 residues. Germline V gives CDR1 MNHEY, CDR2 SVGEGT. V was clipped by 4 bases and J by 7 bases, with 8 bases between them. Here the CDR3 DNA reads TGTGCCAGCAGTTTTGGACCTGAGCAGTACTTC. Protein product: CASSFGPEQYF.

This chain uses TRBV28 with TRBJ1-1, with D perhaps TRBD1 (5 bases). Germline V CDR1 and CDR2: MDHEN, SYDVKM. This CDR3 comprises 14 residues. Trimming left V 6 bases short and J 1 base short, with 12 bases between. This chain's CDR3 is CASRPGLTNTEAFF. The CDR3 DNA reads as TGTGCCAGCAGGCCGGGACTTACGAACACTGAAGCTTTCTTT.

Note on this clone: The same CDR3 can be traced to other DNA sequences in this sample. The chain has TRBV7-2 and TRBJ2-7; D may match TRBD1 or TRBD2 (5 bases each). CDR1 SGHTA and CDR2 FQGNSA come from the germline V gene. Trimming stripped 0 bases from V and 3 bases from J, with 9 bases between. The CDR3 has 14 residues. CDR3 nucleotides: TGTGCCAGCAGCTTAGCGGGACCCGGCTACGAGCAGTACTTC. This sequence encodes CASSLAGPGYEQYF.

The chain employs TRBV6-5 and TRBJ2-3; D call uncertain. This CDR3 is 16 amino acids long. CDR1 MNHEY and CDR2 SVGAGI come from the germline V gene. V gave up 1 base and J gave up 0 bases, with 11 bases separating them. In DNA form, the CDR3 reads TGTGCCAGCAGTTACTTCTCATCCGGGAGCACAGATACGCAGTATTTT. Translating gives CASSYFSSGSTDTQYF.

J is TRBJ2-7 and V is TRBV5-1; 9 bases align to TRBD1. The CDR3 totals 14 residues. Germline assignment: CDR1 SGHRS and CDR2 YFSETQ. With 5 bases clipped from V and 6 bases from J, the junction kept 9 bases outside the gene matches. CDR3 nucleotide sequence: TGCGCCAGCAGTTCCGGGACAGGGATGGTCGAGCAGTACTTC. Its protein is CASSSGTGMVEQYF.

CDR3 sequence: CASSQTGTGEYSNQPQHF. The CDR3 bases are TGCGCCAGCAGCCAGACCGGGACAGGAGAATATAGCAATCAGCCCCAGCATTTT. V and J are TRBV4-1 and TRBJ1-5, with 8 bases matching TRBD1. Germline trimming cut 3 bases from V and 0 bases from J; bases unmatched to any gene: 10. The CDR3 loop spans 18 amino acids. Germline CDR1 MGHRA, CDR2 YSYEKL.

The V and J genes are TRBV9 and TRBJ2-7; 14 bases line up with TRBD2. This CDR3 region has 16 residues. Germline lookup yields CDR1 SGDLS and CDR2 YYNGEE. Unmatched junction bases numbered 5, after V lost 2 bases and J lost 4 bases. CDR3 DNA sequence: TGTGCCAGCAGCGTGACCGGGACTAGCGGGAGTTACGAGCAGTACTTC. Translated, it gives CASSVTGTSGSYEQYF. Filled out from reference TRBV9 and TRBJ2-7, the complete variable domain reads DSGVTQTPKHLITATGQRVTLRCSPRSGDLSVYWYQQSLDQGLQFLIQYYNGEERAKGNILERFSAQQFPDLHSELNLSSLELGDSALYFCASSVTGTSGSYEQYFGPGTRLTVT.

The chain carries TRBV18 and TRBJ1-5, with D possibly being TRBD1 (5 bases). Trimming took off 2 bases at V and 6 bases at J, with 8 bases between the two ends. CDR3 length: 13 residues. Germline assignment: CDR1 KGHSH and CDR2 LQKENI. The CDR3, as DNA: TGTGCCAGCTCACCAGAGGGGCCTCAGCCCCAGCATTTT. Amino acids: CASSPEGPQPQHF.

CDR3 nucleotides: TGTGCCACCACACGGGAGTTAGGCACAGATACGCAGTATTTT. This codes for CATTRELGTDTQYF. The gene calls are TRBV10-3 and TRBJ2-3; D is possibly TRBD2 (6 bases). The CDR3 is 14 amino acids. V dropped 10 bases and J dropped 1 base, with 15 bases sitting between them. Germline V gene sequence: CDR1 ENHRY, CDR2 SYGVKD.

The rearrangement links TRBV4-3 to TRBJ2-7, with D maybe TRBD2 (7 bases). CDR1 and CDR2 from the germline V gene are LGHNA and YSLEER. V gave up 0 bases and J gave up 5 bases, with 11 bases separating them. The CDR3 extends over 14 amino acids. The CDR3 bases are TGCGCCAGCAGCCAAGATAGGGGGGGCAACGAGCAGTACTTC. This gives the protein CASSQDRGGNEQYF.

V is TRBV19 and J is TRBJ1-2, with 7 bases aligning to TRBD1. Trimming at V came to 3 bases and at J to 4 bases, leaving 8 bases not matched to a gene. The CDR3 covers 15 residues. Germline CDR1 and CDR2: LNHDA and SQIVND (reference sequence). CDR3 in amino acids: CASSIGTAPSYGYTF. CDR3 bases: TGTGCCAGTAGTATTGGGACAGCGCCGAGCTATGGCTACACCTTC.

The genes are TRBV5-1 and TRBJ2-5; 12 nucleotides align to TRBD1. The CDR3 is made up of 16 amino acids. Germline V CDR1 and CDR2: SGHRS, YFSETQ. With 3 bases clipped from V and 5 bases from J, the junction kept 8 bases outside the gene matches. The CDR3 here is CASSSGTGGLWETQYF. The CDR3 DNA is TGCGCCAGCAGCTCAGGGACAGGGGGCCTGTGGGAGACCCAGTACTTC.

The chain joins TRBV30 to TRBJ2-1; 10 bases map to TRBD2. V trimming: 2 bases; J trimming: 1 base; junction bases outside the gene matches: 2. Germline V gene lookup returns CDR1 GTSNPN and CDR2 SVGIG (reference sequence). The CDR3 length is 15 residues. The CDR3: CAWSWTSGSYNEQFF. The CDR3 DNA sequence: TGTGCCTGGAGTTGGACTAGCGGATCCTACAATGAGCAGTTCTTC.

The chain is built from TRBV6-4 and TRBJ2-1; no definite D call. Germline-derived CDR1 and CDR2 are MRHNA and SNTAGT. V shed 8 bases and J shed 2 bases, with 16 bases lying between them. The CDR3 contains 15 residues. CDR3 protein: CASPRVRSPYNEQFF. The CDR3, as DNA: TGTGCCAGCCCTCGGGTGAGGTCCCCCTACAATGAGCAGTTCTTC.

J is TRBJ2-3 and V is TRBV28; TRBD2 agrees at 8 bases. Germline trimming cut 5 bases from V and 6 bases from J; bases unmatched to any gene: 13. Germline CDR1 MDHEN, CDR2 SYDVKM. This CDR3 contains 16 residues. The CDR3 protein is CASSAYGSGSSDTQYF. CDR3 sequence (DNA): TGTGCCAGCAGTGCCTACGGAAGCGGGAGTTCGGATACGCAGTATTTT.

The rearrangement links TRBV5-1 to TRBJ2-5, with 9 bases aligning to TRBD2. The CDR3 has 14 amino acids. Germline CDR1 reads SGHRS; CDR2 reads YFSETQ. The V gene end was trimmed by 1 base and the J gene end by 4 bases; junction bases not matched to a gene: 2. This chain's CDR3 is CASSLISGRETQYF. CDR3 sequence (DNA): TGCGCCAGCAGCTTGATTAGCGGGAGAGAGACCCAGTACTTC.

This chain's CDR3 is CASSSIAGGPGGTQYF. CDR3 bases: TGTGCCAGCAGCTCAATAGCGGGAGGGCCCGGGGGGACCCAGTACTTC. The chain combines TRBV7-2 with TRBJ2-5, with 11 bases lining up with TRBD2. The length of the CDR3 is 16 residues. The germline V gene encodes CDR1 SGHTA and CDR2 FQGNSA. The V and J ends lost 4 bases and 7 bases, in that order; junction bases with no gene match: 11.

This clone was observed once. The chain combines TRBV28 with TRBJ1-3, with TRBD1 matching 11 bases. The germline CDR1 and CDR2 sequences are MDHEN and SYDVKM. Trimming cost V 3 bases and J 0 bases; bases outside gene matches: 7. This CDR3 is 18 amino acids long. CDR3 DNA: TGTGCCAGCAGTTTCCGTCCCGGGACAGGGGGCTCTGGAAACACCATATATTTT. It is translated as CASSFRPGTGGSGNTIYF.

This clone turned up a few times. CDR3 DNA: TGTGCCAGCAGCAAAGTGGACAGGGTGAACACCGGGGAGCTGTTTTTT. It specifies CASSKVDRVNTGELFF. The V call is TRBV21-1, the J call TRBJ2-2; the table's TRBD1 call for D was not verified on the DNA. TRBV21-1 is tagged as a pseudogene. The CDR3 is made up of 16 amino acids.